This is a list of T cell receptor beta chains from one sample in a study of TIL therapy for anti-PD-1-resistant metastatic lung cancer. Using immunoSEQ multiplex PCR, the repertoire was profiled, and TCRdb retains in-frame clones only, with some absent. Among about 53,000 clones, roughly 70% were seen once, and the ten largest hold 1.5% to 2%. Here the sequenced sample was blood, taken at baseline. These receptor sequences come from a person aged 30 to 80 with non-small cell lung cancer. The CDR3 runs from the conserved cysteine through the conserved F or W. The D gene is left open where the match is weak. Clone size is not always given. Where it is, it says once, few, many or a class for expanded clones.

J gene,clone size,V gene,D gene,CDR3 DNA,CDR3 protein
TRBJ1-5,.,TRBV19,TRBD1,TGTGCCAGTAGTCCGGCCCCGGACAGGCCCAATCAGCCCCAGCATTTT,CASSPAPDRPNQPQHF
TRBJ2-7,.,TRBV5-1,.,TGCGCCAGTTCGCCCTCTGCGGGATCCCTCGTCGAGCAGTACTTC,CASSPSAGSLVEQYF
TRBJ2-2,.,TRBV4-3,TRBD2,TGCGCCAGCAGCCGTCTCCTAGCGGGGGACAACACCGGGGAGCTGTTTTTT,CASSRLLAGDNTGELFF
TRBJ1-5,.,TRBV5-1,TRBD1,TGCGCCAGCAGCTGGACAGGGTTCGGTCAGCCCCAGCATTTT,CASSWTGFGQPQHF
TRBJ1-1,.,TRBV4-3,.,TGCGCCAGCAGCCAAGGGCCTGGGGCTGAAGCTTTCTTT,CASSQGPGAEAFF
TRBJ2-3,.,TRBV7-3,TRBD2,TGTGCCAGCAGCTTAATGGCTAGCGGGAATACAGATACGCAGTATTTT,CASSLMASGNTDTQYF
TRBJ1-3,.,TRBV19,.,TGTGCCAGTACTGAAAGAACAGCTGGAAACACCATATATTTT,CASTERTAGNTIYF
TRBJ1-2,.,TRBV7-8,TRBD1,TGTGCCAGCAGCCGGGACAGGTCGGATGGCTACACCTTC,CASSRDRSDGYTF
TRBJ2-3,.,TRBV6-1,.,TGTGCCAGCAGTGAAGGGGACGGATGGGGCACAGATACGCAGTATTTT,CASSEGDGWGTDTQYF
TRBJ2-1,.,TRBV27,.,TGTGCCAGCAGTTTAGCGGGGAATTACTACAATGAGCAGTTCTTC,CASSLAGNYYNEQFF
TRBJ1-6,.,TRBV19,.,TGTGCCAGTGGCTTTTCAACGGGGGCCTATTCACCCCTCCACTTT,CASGFSTGAYSPLHF
TRBJ2-1,.,TRBV9,.,TGTGCCAGCAGCACCCTGGACTTGCGGGCCTACAATGAGCAGTTCTTC,CASSTLDLRAYNEQFF
TRBJ2-4,.,TRBV7-9,.,TGTGCCAGCAGCTTATCCGGGGCAGCCCAGCCTATAGCAAACATTCAGTACTTC,CASSLSGAAQPIANIQYF
TRBJ2-3,.,TRBV7-7,TRBD1,TGTGCTATCTTAGACAGGGTAACAGATACGCAGTATTTT,CAILDRVTDTQYF
TRBJ2-1,.,TRBV5-1,TRBD2,TGCGCCAGCAGCTTGGCCGATCTAGCGGGGTACAATGAGCAGTTCTTC,CASSLADLAGYNEQFF
TRBJ1-6,.,TRBV4-3,.,TGCGCCAGCAGCCAAGATTTTCTCAGCCACTCCTATAATTCACCCCTCCACTTT,CASSQDFLSHSYNSPLHF
TRBJ2-3,.,TRBV7-2,.,TGTGCCAGCAGTCGGAGAGTGGCAGGCGACCGCACAGATACGCAGTATTTT,CASSRRVAGDRTDTQYF
TRBJ2-1,.,TRBV27,.,TGTGCCAGCAAAGGAGTTAGGGGACCATACAATGAGCAGTTCTTC,CASKGVRGPYNEQFF
TRBJ2-7,.,TRBV28,TRBD1,TGTGCCAGCAGGCCCGGGACAGTCTACGAGCAGTACTTC,CASRPGTVYEQYF
TRBJ2-7,.,TRBV10-3,.,TGTGCCATCAGTGAGGACAGGTACTACGAGCAGTACTTC,CAISEDRYYEQYF
TRBJ2-7,few,TRBV2,TRBD2,TGTGCCAGCAGTTGGAGCGGGAGAGGAGACGAGCAGTACTTC,CASSWSGRGDEQYF
TRBJ2-1,.,TRBV6-4,TRBD2,TGTGCCAGCAGTGAAACTAGCGGGGGCCTCTACAATGAGCAGTTCTTC,CASSETSGGLYNEQFF
TRBJ1-5,once,TRBV28,.,TGTGCCAGCAGTTTACGGGGGGCTTTGGGTCAGCCCCAGCATTTT,CASSLRGALGQPQHF
TRBJ2-7,once,TRBV7-9,.,TGTGCCAGCAGCTTAGGCCAGGGCGGTGGCTACGAGCAGTACTTC,CASSLGQGGGYEQYF
TRBJ2-7,many,TRBV5-4,.,TGTGCCAGCAGCTCCATAGCCTCCTACGAGCAGTACTTC,CASSSIASYEQYF
TRBJ1-3,few,TRBV7-2,.,TGTGCCAGCAGCCCGCAAAGGTTCTCTGGAAACACCATATATTTT,CASSPQRFSGNTIYF
TRBJ2-7,.,TRBV7-3,.,TGTGCCAGCAGCTTAACGGGAAGGAGGGACGAGCAGTACTTC,CASSLTGRRDEQYF
TRBJ2-1,.,TRBV4-2,TRBD2,TGTGCCAGCAGCCAAGACCCAGGACTAGCGGGTTTCAATGAGCAGTTCTTC,CASSQDPGLAGFNEQFF
TRBJ1-1,few,TRBV6-5,.,TGTGCCAGCAGTTACACTAGGGGCACTGAAGCTTTCTTT,CASSYTRGTEAFF
TRBJ2-6,.,TRBV4-2,.,TGTGCCAGCAGCCAAGCAGGGAACTCTGGGGCCAACGTCCTGACTTTC,CASSQAGNSGANVLTF
TRBJ1-2,many,TRBV5-4,.,TGTGCCAGCAGCACCCGGACAGTGGACTATGGCTACACCTTC,CASSTRTVDYGYTF
TRBJ2-6,.,TRBV6-1,.,TGTGCCAGCAGTGAAGGAGGGCTTGGGGCCAACGTCCTGACTTTC,CASSEGGLGANVLTF
TRBJ2-7,.,TRBV5-4,.,TGTGCCAGCAGCCAGGCGGTGTTTCGGGGCCTCTTCGAGCAGTACTTC,CASSQAVFRGLFEQYF
TRBJ1-4,.,TRBV9,.,TGTGCCAGTAAACAGGGATTGGGAAATGAAAAACTGTTTTTT,CASKQGLGNEKLFF
TRBJ2-1,.,TRBV6-4,TRBD2,TGTGCCAGCAGTCCCCTAGCGGGAGTTAATGAGCAGTTCTTC,CASSPLAGVNEQFF
TRBJ2-7,.,TRBV7-9,.,TGTGCCAGCAGCTTAGGACAACAGAGCCAAGAGCAGTACTTC,CASSLGQQSQEQYF
TRBJ1-1,.,TRBV18,.,TGTGCCAGCTCACCACCAGAGCTGATGAACACTGAAGCTTTCTTT,CASSPPELMNTEAFF
TRBJ2-5,.,TRBV28,.,TGTGCCAGCAGCCGAGACGTAGGGCGTGAGACCCAGTACTTC,CASSRDVGRETQYF
TRBJ2-4,.,TRBV30,.,TGTGCCTGGAGTCCAGGGGGGGCGGGCATTCAGTACTTC,CAWSPGGAGIQYF
TRBJ1-3,few,TRBV12-5,.,TGTGCTAGTGCCCCGACTGGAAACACCATATATTTT,CASAPTGNTIYF
TRBJ2-7,.,TRBV4-2,.,TGTGCCAGCAGCCAAGAGGTGAAAGCGGGCCAATACGAGCAGTACTTC,CASSQEVKAGQYEQYF
TRBJ1-6,.,TRBV6-6,.,TGTGCCAGCAGTTCTCTAGTCGGGACAAGGAGCTCACCCCTCCACTTT,CASSSLVGTRSSPLHF
TRBJ2-5,few,TRBV30,.,TGTGCCTGGAGTCGGGGGTACCAAGAGACCCAGTACTTC,CAWSRGYQETQYF
TRBJ1-4,.,TRBV5-8,.,TGTGCCAGCAGCTTTATCGGCATGCATACTGAAAAACTGTTTTTT,CASSFIGMHTEKLFF
TRBJ2-1,.,TRBV7-7,.,TGTGCCAGCAGCCCGGGCCAGTTGGGGAGTTATGAGCAGTTCTTC,CASSPGQLGSYEQFF
TRBJ1-3,.,TRBV19,.,TGTGCCAGTACGCAGGGAAGAGCCTCTGGAAACACCATATATTTT,CASTQGRASGNTIYF
TRBJ2-7,few,TRBV27,.,TGTGCCAGCAGCCTTACCGGGACCACCTACTACGAGCAGTACTTC,CASSLTGTTYYEQYF
TRBJ2-5,once,TRBV6-5,TRBD1,TGTGCCAGCACTGAGACAGGGGGGGTCCAAGAGACCCAGTACTTC,CASTETGGVQETQYF
TRBJ1-1,few,TRBV7-9,.,TGTGCCAGCAGCTTGGGACAACAGAACACTGAAGCTTTCTTT,CASSLGQQNTEAFF
TRBJ2-2,few,TRBV6-1,TRBD1,TGTGCCAGCAGTTTACAGGGGGACACCGGGGAGCTGTTTTTT,CASSLQGDTGELFF
TRBJ2-2,few,TRBV11-2,TRBD1,TGTGCCAGCAGCTTAGTAGGGGGACAGGTCGGCACCGGGGAGCTGTTTTTT,CASSLVGGQVGTGELFF
TRBJ2-7,.,TRBV6-5,TRBD2,TGTGCCAGCAGTTACTCGAATAGCGGGGGCTACGAGCAGTACTTC,CASSYSNSGGYEQYF
TRBJ1-3,.,TRBV9,.,TGTGCCAGCAGCGCCCGCCACAGTTTCGGAAACACCATATATTTT,CASSARHSFGNTIYF